The rows below give T cell receptor beta chains drawn from one sample of a study of blood T cell repertoires in COVID-19. Some clones are missing from TCRdb's copy, which holds only in-frame ones; the method was immunoSEQ multiplex PCR. The repertoire holds 110,000 to 150,000 clones, with approximately 80% as singletons. The sample taken for sequencing was peripheral blood. All receptors come from a woman over 75 in a cohort sampled during active or convalescent COVID-19. Each CDR3 is given with its conserved first and last residue. A D gene is named only where the DNA matches it firmly. Clone size is shown for a subset of rows, as once, few, many or a class of expanded clone.

D	V	J	size	CDR3	DNA
TRBD2	TRBV19	TRBJ2-6	NA	CASRIPSGGASGANVLTF	TGTGCCAGTAGAATACCTAGCGGGGGGGCGTCTGGGGCCAACGTCCTGACTTTC
NA	TRBV9	TRBJ2-3	NA	CASSEAGFTDTQYF	TGTGCCAGCAGCGAGGCAGGATTCACAGATACGCAGTATTTT
NA	TRBV7-9	TRBJ1-1	NA	CASSLQVSQYAFF	TGTGCCAGCAGCTTACAGGTTTCCCAATACGCTTTCTTT
NA	TRBV5-1	TRBJ2-5	NA	CASSLASQYQETQYF	TGCGCCAGCAGCTTGGCTAGCCAGTACCAAGAGACCCAGTACTTC
NA	TRBV27	TRBJ2-5	NA	CASSPNGGGETQYF	TGTGCCAGCAGTCCCAACGGGGGAGGAGAGACCCAGTACTTC
NA	TRBV6-6	TRBJ1-1	NA	CASSYSTGFTEAFF	TGTGCCAGCAGTTACTCGACGGGGTTCACTGAAGCTTTCTTT
NA	TRBV3-1/TRBV3-2	TRBJ1-5	NA	CASSQKGNQPQHF	TGTGCCAGCAGCCAAAAGGGGAATCAGCCCCAGCATTTT
TRBD1	TRBV15	TRBJ1-6	NA	CATSRQRTGVKSSPLHF	TGTGCCACCAGCAGGCAACGGACAGGGGTTAAATCCTCACCCCTCCACTTT
NA	TRBV4-1	TRBJ1-1	NA	CASGSFPGDYTEAFF	TGCGCCAGCGGGAGCTTTCCAGGGGATTATACTGAAGCTTTCTTT
TRBD1	TRBV4-3	TRBJ2-1	NA	CASSHPDRVNEQFF	TGCGCCAGCAGCCATCCGGACAGGGTGAATGAGCAGTTCTTC
NA	TRBV12-3/TRBV12-4	TRBJ2-2	NA	CASKRDTGELFF	TGTGCCAGCAAACGAGACACCGGGGAGCTGTTTTTT
TRBD1	TRBV7-6	TRBJ2-1	NA	CASSKPSTGVYNEQFF	TGTGCCAGCAGCAAACCAAGTACAGGGGTATACAATGAGCAGTTCTTC
NA	TRBV4-1	TRBJ1-5	once	CASSQVFAVGSNQPQHF	TGCGCCAGCAGCCAAGTATTCGCGGTTGGTAGCAATCAGCCCCAGCATTTT
NA	TRBV2	TRBJ1-2	once	CASSVSGTSLRNYGYTF	TGTGCCAGCAGTGTTTCGGGTACGAGTCTTAGGAACTATGGCTACACCTTC
NA	TRBV2	TRBJ2-7	once	CASRQEGWGEQYF	TGTGCCAGCAGGCAGGAGGGCTGGGGCGAGCAGTACTTC
NA	TRBV6-5	TRBJ1-2	NA	CASSYSSAKGDYGYTF	TGTGCCAGCAGTTACAGTTCAGCCAAAGGGGACTATGGCTACACCTTC
NA	TRBV5-5	TRBJ1-5	NA	CASSSGVSNQPQHF	TGTGCCAGCAGCTCAGGGGTGAGCAATCAGCCCCAGCATTTT
NA	TRBV7-9	TRBJ1-1	NA	CASSLPGGDTEAFF	TGTGCCAGCAGCTTACCGGGGGGGGACACTGAAGCTTTCTTT
NA	TRBV7-2	TRBJ1-1	few	CASSPRQNTEAFF	TGTGCCAGCAGCCCTCGACAGAACACTGAAGCTTTCTTT
NA	TRBV19	TRBJ1-3	NA	CASARRGEVSGNTIYF	TGTGCCAGTGCCCGACGGGGGGAAGTGTCTGGAAACACCATATATTTT
TRBD1	TRBV5-1	TRBJ1-1	once	CASSRLTGDAEAFF	TGCGCCAGCAGCCGCCTCACAGGGGATGCTGAAGCTTTCTTT
NA	TRBV18	TRBJ1-4	NA	CASSPPLTAGEKLFF	TGTGCCAGCTCACCACCGTTGACAGCCGGCGAAAAACTGTTTTTT
NA	TRBV9	TRBJ1-2	few	CASSRDIDGYTF	TGTGCCAGCAGCCGGGACATAGATGGCTACACCTTC
TRBD1	TRBV28	TRBJ2-2	NA	CASSPGQGATGELFF	TGTGCCAGCAGTCCCGGACAGGGGGCGACCGGGGAGCTGTTTTTT
NA	TRBV20-1	TRBJ1-1	NA	CSGARDTEAFF	TGCAGTGGCGCCAGGGACACTGAAGCTTTCTTT
TRBD1	TRBV5-1	TRBJ2-7	NA	CASSANRGGYEQYF	TGCGCCAGCAGCGCTAACAGGGGCGGCTACGAGCAGTACTTC
TRBD1	TRBV2	TRBJ1-2	NA	CASSRGTANYGYTF	TGTGCCAGCAGTCGGGGGACAGCTAACTATGGCTACACCTTC
TRBD1	TRBV6-5	TRBJ2-7	NA	CATKTRDRDEQYF	TGTGCCACCAAGACTCGGGACAGGGACGAGCAGTACTTC
NA	TRBV9	TRBJ1-5	once	CASSVALNQPQHF	TGTGCCAGCAGCGTAGCGTTGAATCAGCCCCAGCATTTT
NA	TRBV11-3	TRBJ1-2	NA	CASSLKDSRYGYTF	TGTGCCAGCAGCTTAAAGGACAGCAGATATGGCTACACCTTC
NA	TRBV9	TRBJ2-1	NA	CASSSNSGFRDEQFF	TGTGCCAGCAGCAGCAATAGCGGATTTAGGGATGAGCAGTTCTTC
TRBD1	TRBV27	TRBJ2-1	NA	CASSPWGQGKLHEQFF	TGTGCCAGCAGTCCGTGGGGACAGGGAAAACTCCATGAGCAGTTCTTC
TRBD2	TRBV6-5	TRBJ2-1	once	CASSSSGASYNEQFF	TGTGCCAGCAGTTCAAGCGGGGCCAGCTACAATGAGCAGTTCTTC
TRBD1	TRBV11-2	TRBJ1-1	NA	CASSLVGQGLTEAFF	TGTGCCAGCAGCTTAGTCGGACAGGGTCTCACTGAAGCTTTCTTT
NA	TRBV19	TRBJ1-3	NA	CASSKPTDSGNTIYF	TGTGCCAGTAGTAAACCGACAGACTCTGGAAACACCATATATTTT
TRBD2	TRBV14	TRBJ2-5	once	CASSQEAGETQYF	TGTGCCAGCAGCCAAGAAGCGGGGGAGACCCAGTACTTC
NA	TRBV7-9	TRBJ2-7	few	CASSFLSTGTDEQYF	TGTGCCAGCAGCTTTTTGTCAACAGGGACGGACGAGCAGTACTTC
NA	TRBV7-8	TRBJ1-6	NA	CASSLARVAGFSFSPLHF	TGTGCCAGCAGCTTAGCACGCGTGGCAGGATTTTCTTTTTCACCCCTCCACTTT
NA	TRBV18	TRBJ2-7	NA	CASSPQGIYEQYF	TGTGCCAGCTCACCACAGGGGATCTACGAGCAGTACTTC
TRBD2	TRBV19	TRBJ2-2	NA	CASTPRLAGGLADTGELFF	TGTGCCAGTACCCCCAGACTAGCGGGGGGGTTAGCGGACACCGGGGAGCTGTTTTTT
NA	TRBV5-1	TRBJ1-1	hyperexpanded	CASSLAGRGTEAFF	TGCGCCAGCAGCTTGGCGGGAAGGGGGACTGAAGCTTTCTTT
NA	TRBV7-2	TRBJ1-1	NA	CASSLRAAGVFGAFF	TGTGCCAGCAGCTTACGTGCAGCAGGGGTTTTCGGAGCTTTCTTT
NA	TRBV5-4	TRBJ2-5	NA	CASSSTRGEETQYF	TGTGCCAGCAGCTCCACCAGAGGCGAAGAGACCCAGTACTTC
NA	TRBV18	TRBJ2-2	NA	CASSPPTAGELFF	TGTGCCAGCTCACCACCTACGGCCGGGGAGCTGTTTTTT
TRBD1	TRBV5-5	TRBJ1-2	NA	CASSRPLQGAQGYTF	TGTGCCAGCAGCCGTCCCTTACAGGGGGCCCAGGGCTACACCTTC
TRBD1	TRBV9	TRBJ2-2	NA	CASSARQGAGELFF	TGTGCCAGCAGCGCCAGACAGGGAGCCGGGGAGCTGTTTTTT
TRBD1	TRBV7-9	TRBJ1-6	NA	CASSWDRGTSPLHF	TGTGCCAGCAGCTGGGACAGGGGGACTTCACCCCTCCACTTT
NA	TRBV11-3	TRBJ2-3	few	CASSAGERWDTQYF	TGTGCCAGCAGTGCCGGTGAACGGTGGGATACGCAGTATTTT
TRBD1	TRBV28	TRBJ2-5	NA	CASSVRQGSQYF	TGTGCCAGCAGTGTCCGACAGGGGTCCCAGTACTTC
TRBD2	TRBV2	TRBJ2-3	NA	CASRLAGGVDTQYF	TGTGCCAGCAGACTAGCGGGGGGAGTTGATACGCAGTATTTT
NA	TRBV7-3	TRBJ1-5	NA	CASSFRGCSNQPQHF	TGTGCCAGCAGCTTCCGGGGGTGCAGCAATCAGCCCCAGCATTTT
TRBD1	TRBV28	TRBJ1-2	NA	CASSPRQGYYGYTF	TGTGCCAGCAGTCCCCGACAGGGGTACTATGGCTACACCTTC